This T cell receptor beta chain was documented in a study of T cell changes during pregnancy in multiple sclerosis. Clones were read by immunoSEQ multiplex PCR, and TCRdb kept only the in-frame ones, dropping some. This sample has some 30,000 clones, with about nine tenths found just once. The CDR3 covers 14 residues. V was clipped by 0 bases and J by 4 bases, with 8 bases between them. CDR1 and CDR2 (germline): SGHDT, YYEEEE. The rearrangement links TRBV5-6 to TRBJ1-5; TRBD1 might be the D (5 bases). This TCR derives from a female donor with multiple sclerosis, enrolled in a pregnancy study. The sequenced sample was CD8+ T cells from peripheral blood mononuclear cells, obtained after pregnancy. CDR3 residues: CASSLAGGNQPQHF. CDR3 nucleotide sequence: TGTGCCAGCAGCTTGGCCGGGGGGAATCAGCCCCAGCATTTT. The variable domain in full, completed from reference TRBV5-6 and TRBJ1-5, reads DAGVTQSPTHLIKTRGQQVTLRCSPKSGHDTVSWYQQALGQGPQFIFQYYEEEERQRGNFPDRFSGHQFPNYSSELNVNALLLGDSALYLCASSLAGGNQPQHFGDGTRLSIL.